The clone carrying this TCR beta chain was seen many times. Its antigen remains unknown. Serving as healthy controls were blood bank volunteers based in Maryland, USA. Trimming cost V 0 bases and J 3 bases, with 11 bases left between them. CDR3 length equals 16 residues. Per the germline V gene, CDR1 is WSHSY and CDR2 is SAAADI. The sample belongs to a study of neurological immune-mediated disorders. Overall study findings and caveats: None of the CDR3 amino acid sequences of expanded clones recurred across subjects, suggesting private repertoires in all groups. Expansion of TCR clones was greatest in HTLV-1-associated myelopathy and smallest in multiple sclerosis, where it fell below that of healthy controls.

Synthesis of cDNA used 5'RACE (with 10-nucleotide random UMIs). TCRdb reanalysed the 5' RACE reads using MiXCR and keeps one entry per CDR3 protein. In the table there are some 30,000 distinct CDR3 sequences, roughly 21% of which are singletons. Sequenced material: PBMCs. This TCR was sampled from a woman aged 55-70 years in good health. The rearrangement links TRBV10-2 to TRBJ2-2; maybe TRBD2 (5 bases). CDR3 nucleotides: TGCGCCAGCAGTGAGTCGAGAACTAGTCACACCGGGGAGCTGTTTTTT. As protein: CASSESRTSHTGELFF.